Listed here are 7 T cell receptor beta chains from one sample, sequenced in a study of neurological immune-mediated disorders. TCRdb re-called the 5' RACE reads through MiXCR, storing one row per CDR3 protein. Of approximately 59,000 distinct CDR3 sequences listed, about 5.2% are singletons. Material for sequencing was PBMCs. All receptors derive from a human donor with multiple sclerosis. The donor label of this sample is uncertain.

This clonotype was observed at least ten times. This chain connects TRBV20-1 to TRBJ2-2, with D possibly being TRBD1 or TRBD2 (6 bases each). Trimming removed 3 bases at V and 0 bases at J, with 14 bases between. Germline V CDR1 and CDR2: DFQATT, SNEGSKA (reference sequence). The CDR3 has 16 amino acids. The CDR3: CSASGGGFANTGELFF. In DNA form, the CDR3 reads TGCAGTGCTAGTGGAGGGGGGTTCGCGAACACCGGGGAGCTGTTTTTT.

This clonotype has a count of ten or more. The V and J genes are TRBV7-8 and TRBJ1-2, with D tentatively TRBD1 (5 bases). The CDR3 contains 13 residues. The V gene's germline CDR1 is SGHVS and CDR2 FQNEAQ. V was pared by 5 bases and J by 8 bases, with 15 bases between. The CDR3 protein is CASSPSRVRGYTF. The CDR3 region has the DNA TGTGCCAGCAGCCCAAGCAGGGTCCGAGGCTACACCTTC.

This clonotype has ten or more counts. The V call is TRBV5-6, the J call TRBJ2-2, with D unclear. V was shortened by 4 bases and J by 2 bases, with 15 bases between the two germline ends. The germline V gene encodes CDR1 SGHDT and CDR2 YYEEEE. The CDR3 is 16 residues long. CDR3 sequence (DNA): TGTGCCAGCAGCCCTACCCGGACCAAAAACACCGGGGAGCTGTTTTTT. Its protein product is CASSPTRTKNTGELFF. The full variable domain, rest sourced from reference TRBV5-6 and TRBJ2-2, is DAGVTQSPTHLIKTRGQQVTLRCSPKSGHDTVSWYQQALGQGPQFIFQYYEEEERQRGNFPDRFSGHQFPNYSSELNVNALLLGDSALYLCASSPTRTKNTGELFFGEGSRLTVL.

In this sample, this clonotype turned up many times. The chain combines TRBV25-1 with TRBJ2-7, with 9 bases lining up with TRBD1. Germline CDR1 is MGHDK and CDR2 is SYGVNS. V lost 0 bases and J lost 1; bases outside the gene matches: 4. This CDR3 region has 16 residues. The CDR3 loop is CASSEYEGTGSYEQYF. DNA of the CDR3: TGTGCCAGCAGTGAATATGAGGGGACAGGGTCCTACGAGCAGTACTTC.

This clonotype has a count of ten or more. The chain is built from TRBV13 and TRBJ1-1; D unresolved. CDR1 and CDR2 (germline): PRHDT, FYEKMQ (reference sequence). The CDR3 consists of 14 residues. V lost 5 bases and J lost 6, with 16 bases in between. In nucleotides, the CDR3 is TGTGCCAGCAGCCCCCAGGAGGGCTGGGCTGAAGCTTTCTTT. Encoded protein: CASSPQEGWAEAFF.

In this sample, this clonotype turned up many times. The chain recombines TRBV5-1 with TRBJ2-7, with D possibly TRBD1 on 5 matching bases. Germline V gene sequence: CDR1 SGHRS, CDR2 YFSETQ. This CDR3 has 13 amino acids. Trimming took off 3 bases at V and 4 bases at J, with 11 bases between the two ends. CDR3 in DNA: TGCGCCAGCAGCTCATACCAGGGATACGAGCAGTACTTC. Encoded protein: CASSSYQGYEQYF.

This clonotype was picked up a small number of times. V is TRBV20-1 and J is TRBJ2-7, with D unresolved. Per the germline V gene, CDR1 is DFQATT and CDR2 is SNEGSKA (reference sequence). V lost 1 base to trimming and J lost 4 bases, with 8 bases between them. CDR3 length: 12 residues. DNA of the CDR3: TGCAGTGCTAGAGGCAGCTTTTACGAGCAGTACTTC. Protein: CSARGSFYEQYF.